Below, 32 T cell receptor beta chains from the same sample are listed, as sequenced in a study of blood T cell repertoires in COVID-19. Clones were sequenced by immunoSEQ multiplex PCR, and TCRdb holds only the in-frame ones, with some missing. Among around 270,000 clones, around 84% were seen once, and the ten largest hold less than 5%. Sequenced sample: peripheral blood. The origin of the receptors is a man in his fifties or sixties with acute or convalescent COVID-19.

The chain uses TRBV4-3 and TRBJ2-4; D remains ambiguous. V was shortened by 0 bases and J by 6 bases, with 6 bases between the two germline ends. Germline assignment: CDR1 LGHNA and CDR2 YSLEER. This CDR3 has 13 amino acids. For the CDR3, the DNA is TGCGCCAGCAGCCAAGAGGGCAGAAACATTCAGTACTTC. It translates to CASSQEGRNIQYF.

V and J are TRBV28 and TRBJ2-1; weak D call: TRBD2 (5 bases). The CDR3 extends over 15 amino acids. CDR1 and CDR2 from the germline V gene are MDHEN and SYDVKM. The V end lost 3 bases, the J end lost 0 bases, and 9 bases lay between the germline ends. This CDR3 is CASSLGSLSYNEQFF. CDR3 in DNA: TGTGCCAGCAGTTTGGGGAGCCTCTCCTACAATGAGCAGTTCTTC.

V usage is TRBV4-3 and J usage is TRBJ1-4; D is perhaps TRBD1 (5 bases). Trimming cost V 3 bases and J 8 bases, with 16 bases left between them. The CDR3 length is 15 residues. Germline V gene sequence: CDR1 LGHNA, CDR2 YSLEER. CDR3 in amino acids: CASSQEGMGREKLFF. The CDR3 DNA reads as TGCGCCAGCAGCCAGGAGGGGATGGGTCGAGAAAAACTGTTTTTT.

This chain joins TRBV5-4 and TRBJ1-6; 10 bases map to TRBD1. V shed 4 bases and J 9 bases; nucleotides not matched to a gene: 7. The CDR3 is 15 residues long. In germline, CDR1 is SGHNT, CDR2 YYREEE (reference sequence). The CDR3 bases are TGTGCCAGCAGCACCGGAGGACAGGGGGTTTCACCCCTCCACTTT. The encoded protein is CASSTGGQGVSPLHF.

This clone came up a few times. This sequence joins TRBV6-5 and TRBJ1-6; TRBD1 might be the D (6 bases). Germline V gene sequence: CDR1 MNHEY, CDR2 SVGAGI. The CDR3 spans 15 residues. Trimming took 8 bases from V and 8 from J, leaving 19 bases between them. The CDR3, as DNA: TGTGCCAGCTCAGAGCGGGGGGCGTGGGATTCACCCCTCCACTTT. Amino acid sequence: CASSERGAWDSPLHF.

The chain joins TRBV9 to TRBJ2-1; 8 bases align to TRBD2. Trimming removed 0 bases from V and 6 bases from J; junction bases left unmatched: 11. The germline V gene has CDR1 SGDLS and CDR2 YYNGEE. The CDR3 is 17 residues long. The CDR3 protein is CASSVEGRAGGGNEQFF. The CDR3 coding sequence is TGTGCCAGCAGCGTAGAGGGCCGGGCGGGAGGAGGCAATGAGCAGTTCTTC.

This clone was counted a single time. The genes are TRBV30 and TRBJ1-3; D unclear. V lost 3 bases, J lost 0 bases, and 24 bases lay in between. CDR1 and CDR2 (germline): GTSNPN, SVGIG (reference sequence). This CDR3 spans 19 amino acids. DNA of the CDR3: TGTGCCTGGAGCGTCTTTATGCTCACCGGGTCTCCCTCTGGAAACACCATATATTTT. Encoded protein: CAWSVFMLTGSPSGNTIYF.

Here the CDR3 reads CASSESGTGREKLFF. In DNA form, the CDR3 reads TGCGCCAGCAGTGAGTCCGGGACAGGGAGGGAAAAACTGTTTTTT. This chain uses TRBV10-2 with TRBJ1-4, with TRBD1 identical over 9 bases. The germline V gene has CDR1 WSHSY and CDR2 SAAADI. The CDR3 runs to 15 residues. With V trimmed by 0 bases and J by 8 bases, 4 bases remained unmatched.

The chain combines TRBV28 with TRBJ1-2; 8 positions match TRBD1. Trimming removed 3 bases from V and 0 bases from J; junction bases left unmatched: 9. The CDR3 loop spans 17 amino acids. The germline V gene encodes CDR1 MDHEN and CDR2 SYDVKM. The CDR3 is CASSFPQGAPANYGYTF. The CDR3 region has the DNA TGTGCCAGCAGTTTTCCTCAGGGGGCGCCCGCTAACTATGGCTACACCTTC.

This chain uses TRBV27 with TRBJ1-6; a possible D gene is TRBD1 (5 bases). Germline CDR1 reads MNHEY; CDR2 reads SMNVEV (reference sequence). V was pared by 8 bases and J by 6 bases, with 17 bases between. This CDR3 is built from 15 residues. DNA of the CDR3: TGTGCCAGCGGCTGGCAGCGGGGCTCTAATTCACCCCTCCACTTT. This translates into CASGWQRGSNSPLHF.

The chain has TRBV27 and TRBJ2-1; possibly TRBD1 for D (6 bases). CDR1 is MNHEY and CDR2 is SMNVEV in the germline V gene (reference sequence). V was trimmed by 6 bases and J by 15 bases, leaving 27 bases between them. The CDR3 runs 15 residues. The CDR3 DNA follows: TGTGCCAGCAGGAGCATGATCGCAGGGGCCCTTGGACCGTTCTTC. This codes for CASRSMIAGALGPFF.

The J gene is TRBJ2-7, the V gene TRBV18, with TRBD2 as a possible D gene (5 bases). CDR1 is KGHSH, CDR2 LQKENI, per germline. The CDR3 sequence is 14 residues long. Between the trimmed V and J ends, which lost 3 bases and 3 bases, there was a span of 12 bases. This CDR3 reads CASSPRGLVYEQYF. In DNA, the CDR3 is TGTGCCAGCTCACCCCGAGGGTTGGTCTACGAGCAGTACTTC.

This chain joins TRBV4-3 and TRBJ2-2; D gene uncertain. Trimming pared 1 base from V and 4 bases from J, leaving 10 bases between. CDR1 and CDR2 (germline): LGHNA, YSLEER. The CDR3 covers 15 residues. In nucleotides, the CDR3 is TGCGCCAGCAGCCAAGCGGTTCCTCTCACCGGGGAGCTGTTTTTT. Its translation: CASSQAVPLTGELFF.

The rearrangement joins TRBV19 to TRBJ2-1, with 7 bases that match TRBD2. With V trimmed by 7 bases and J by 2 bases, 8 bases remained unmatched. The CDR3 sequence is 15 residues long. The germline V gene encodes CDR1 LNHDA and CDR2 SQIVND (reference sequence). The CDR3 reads CASMGGGVAYNEQFF. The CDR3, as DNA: TGTGCCAGTATGGGGGGAGGGGTGGCCTACAATGAGCAGTTCTTC.

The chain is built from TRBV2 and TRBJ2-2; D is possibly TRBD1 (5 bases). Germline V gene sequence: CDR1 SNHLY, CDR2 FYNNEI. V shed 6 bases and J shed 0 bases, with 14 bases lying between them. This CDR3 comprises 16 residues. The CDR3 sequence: CASRTEPNANTGELFF. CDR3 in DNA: TGTGCCAGCAGGACAGAACCTAACGCGAACACCGGGGAGCTGTTTTTT. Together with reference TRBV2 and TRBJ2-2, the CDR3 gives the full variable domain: EPEVTQTPSHQVTQMGQEVILRCVPISNHLYFYWYRQILGQKVEFLVSFYNNEISEKSEIFDDQFSVERPDGSNFTLKIRSTKLEDSAMYFCASRTEPNANTGELFFGEGSRLTVL.

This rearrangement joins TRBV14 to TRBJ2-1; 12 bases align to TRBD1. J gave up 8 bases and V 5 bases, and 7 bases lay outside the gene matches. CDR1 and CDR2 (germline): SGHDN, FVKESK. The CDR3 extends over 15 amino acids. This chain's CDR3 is CASSATGTGGDEQFF. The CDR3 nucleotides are TGTGCCAGCAGCGCAACCGGGACAGGGGGCGATGAGCAGTTCTTC.

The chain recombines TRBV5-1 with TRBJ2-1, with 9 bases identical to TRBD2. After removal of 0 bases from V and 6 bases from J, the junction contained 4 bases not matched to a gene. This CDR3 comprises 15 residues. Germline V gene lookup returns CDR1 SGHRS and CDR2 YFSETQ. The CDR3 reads CASSLGLAESNEQFF. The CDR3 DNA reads TGCGCCAGCAGCTTGGGACTAGCGGAGAGCAATGAGCAGTTCTTC.

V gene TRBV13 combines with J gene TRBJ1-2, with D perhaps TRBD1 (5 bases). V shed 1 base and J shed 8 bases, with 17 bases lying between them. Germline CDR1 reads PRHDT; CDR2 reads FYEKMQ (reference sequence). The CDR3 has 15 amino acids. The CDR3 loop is CASSLVGDLTPGYTF. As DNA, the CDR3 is TGTGCCAGCAGCTTAGTAGGGGACTTAACTCCGGGCTACACCTTC. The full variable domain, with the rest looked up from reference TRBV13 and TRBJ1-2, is AAGVIQSPRHLIKEKRETATLKCYPIPRHDTVYWYQQGPGQDPQFLISFYEKMQSDKGSIPDRFSAQQFSDYHSELNMSSLELGDSALYFCASSLVGDLTPGYTFGSGTRLTVV.

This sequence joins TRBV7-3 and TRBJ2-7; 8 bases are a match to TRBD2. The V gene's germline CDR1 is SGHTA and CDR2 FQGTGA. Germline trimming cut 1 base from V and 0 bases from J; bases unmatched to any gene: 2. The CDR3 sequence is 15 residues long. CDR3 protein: CASSLNSGVSYEQYF. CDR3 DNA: TGTGCCAGCAGCTTAAATAGCGGGGTCTCCTACGAGCAGTACTTC.

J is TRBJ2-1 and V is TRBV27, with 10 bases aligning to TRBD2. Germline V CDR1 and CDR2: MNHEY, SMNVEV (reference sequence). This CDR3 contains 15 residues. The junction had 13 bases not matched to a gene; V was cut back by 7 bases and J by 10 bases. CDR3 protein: CASTIAGGSYREQFF. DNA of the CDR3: TGTGCCAGCACCATAGCGGGAGGCTCCTATCGGGAGCAGTTCTTC.

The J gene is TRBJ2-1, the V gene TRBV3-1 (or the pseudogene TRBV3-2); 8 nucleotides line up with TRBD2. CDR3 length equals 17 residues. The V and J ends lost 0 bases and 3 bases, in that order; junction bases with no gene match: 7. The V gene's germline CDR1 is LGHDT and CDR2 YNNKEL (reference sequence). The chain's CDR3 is CASSQDVPGGYYNEQFF. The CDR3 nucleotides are TGTGCCAGCAGCCAAGACGTCCCGGGAGGGTACTACAATGAGCAGTTCTTC.

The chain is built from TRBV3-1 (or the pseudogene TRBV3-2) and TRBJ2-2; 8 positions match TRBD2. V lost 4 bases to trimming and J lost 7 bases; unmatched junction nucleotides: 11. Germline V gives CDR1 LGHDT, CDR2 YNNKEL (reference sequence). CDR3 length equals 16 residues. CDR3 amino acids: CASSPWTSLIGGELFF. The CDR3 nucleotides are TGTGCCAGCAGCCCTTGGACTAGCCTGATAGGCGGGGAGCTGTTTTTT.

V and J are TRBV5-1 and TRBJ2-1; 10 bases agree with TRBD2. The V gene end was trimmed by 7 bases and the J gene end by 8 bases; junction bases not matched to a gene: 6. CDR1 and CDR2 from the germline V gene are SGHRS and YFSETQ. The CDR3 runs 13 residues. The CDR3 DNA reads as TGCGCCAGCCGTCTAGCGGGAGCGCATGAGCAGTTCTTC. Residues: CASRLAGAHEQFF. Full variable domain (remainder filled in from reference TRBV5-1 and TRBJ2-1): KAGVTQTPRYLIKTRGQQVTLSCSPISGHRSVSWYQQTPGQGLQFLFEYFSETQRNKGNFPGRFSGRQFSNSRSEMNVSTLELGDSALYLCASRLAGAHEQFFGPGTRLTVL.

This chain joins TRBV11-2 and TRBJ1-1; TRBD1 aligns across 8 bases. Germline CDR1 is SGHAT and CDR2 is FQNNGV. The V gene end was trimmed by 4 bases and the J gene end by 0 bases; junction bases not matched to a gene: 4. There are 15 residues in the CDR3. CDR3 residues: CASSSDRVMNTEAFF. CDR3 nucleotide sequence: TGTGCCAGCAGCTCGGACAGGGTAATGAACACTGAAGCTTTCTTT. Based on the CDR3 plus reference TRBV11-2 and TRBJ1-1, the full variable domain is EAGVAQSPRYKIIEKRQSVAFWCNPISGHATLYWYQQILGQGPKLLIQFQNNGVVDDSQLPKDRFSAERLKGVDSTLKIQPAKLEDSAVYLCASSSDRVMNTEAFFGQGTRLTVV.

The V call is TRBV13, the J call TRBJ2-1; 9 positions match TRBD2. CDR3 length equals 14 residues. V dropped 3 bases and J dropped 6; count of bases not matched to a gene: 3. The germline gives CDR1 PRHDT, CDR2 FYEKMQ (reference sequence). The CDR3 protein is CASSLRGGLNEQFF. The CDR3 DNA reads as TGTGCCAGCAGCTTGCGGGGGGGCCTCAATGAGCAGTTCTTC.

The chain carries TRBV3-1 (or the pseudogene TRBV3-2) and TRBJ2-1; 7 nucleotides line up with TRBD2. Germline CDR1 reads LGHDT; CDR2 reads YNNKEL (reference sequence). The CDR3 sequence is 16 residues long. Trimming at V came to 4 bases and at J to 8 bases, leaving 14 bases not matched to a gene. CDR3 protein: CASSPQLPLAAHEQFF. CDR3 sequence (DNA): TGTGCCAGCAGCCCCCAACTACCTCTAGCGGCCCATGAGCAGTTCTTC.

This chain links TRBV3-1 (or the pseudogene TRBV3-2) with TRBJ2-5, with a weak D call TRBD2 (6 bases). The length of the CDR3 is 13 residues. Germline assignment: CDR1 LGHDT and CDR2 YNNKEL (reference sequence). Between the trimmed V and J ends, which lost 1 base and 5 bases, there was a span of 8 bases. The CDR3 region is CASSQAGVETQYF. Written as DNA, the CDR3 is TGTGCCAGCAGCCAAGCGGGAGTTGAGACCCAGTACTTC.

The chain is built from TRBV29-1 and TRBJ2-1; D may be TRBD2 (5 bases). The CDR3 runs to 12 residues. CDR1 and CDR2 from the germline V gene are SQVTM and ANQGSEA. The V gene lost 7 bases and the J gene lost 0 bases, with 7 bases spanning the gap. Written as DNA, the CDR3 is TGCAGCGGGGAGAGCTCCTACAATGAGCAGTTCTTC. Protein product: CSGESSYNEQFF.

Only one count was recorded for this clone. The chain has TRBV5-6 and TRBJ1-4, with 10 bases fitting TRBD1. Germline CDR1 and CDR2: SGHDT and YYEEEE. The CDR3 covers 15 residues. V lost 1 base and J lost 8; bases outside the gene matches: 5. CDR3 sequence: CASSLRGTGVEKLFF. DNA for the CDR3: TGTGCCAGCAGCTTGAGAGGGACAGGGGTAGAAAAACTGTTTTTT.

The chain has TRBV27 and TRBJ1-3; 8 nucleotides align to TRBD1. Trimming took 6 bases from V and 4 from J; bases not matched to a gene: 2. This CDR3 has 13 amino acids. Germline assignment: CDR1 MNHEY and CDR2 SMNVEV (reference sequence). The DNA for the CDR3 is TGTGCCAGCAGCAGGGACAGGGGAAACACCATATATTTT. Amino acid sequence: CASSRDRGNTIYF.

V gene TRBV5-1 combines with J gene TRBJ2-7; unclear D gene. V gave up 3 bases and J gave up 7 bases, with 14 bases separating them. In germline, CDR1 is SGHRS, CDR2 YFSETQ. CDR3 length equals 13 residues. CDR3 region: CASSSPEIKEQYF. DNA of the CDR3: TGCGCCAGCAGCTCGCCGGAGATCAAGGAGCAGTACTTC.

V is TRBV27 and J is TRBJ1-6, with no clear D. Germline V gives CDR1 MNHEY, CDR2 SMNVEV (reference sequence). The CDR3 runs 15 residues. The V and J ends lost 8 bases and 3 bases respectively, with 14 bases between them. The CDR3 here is CASGRGRDYNSPLHF. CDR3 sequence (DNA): TGTGCCAGCGGGAGAGGCAGAGACTATAATTCACCCCTCCACTTT.